This T cell receptor beta chain was captured in a study of cytomegalovirus exposure and HLA in healthy donors. This clone was seen only once. Its antigen is unidentified. PCR primers comprised 60 Vbeta and 13 Jbeta primers. Some clones are missing from TCRdb's copy, which holds only in-frame ones; the method was immunoSEQ multiplex PCR. The sample consists of more than 150,000 clones, around 80% of them appearing once. Germline CDR1 is LNHDA and CDR2 is SQIVND (reference sequence). Germline trimming cut 6 bases from V and 4 bases from J; bases unmatched to any gene: 5. The CDR3 spans 14 residues. Notes on the study in general: Equally common other TCR beta chains were less clonally expanded than HLA-associated ones, a later analysis found.

The sample consisted of PBMCs. The J gene is TRBJ2-3, the V gene TRBV19, with TRBD1 matching over 9 bases. This receptor was identified in a man between 18 and 35 years old in good health and CMV-seronegative. CDR3 nucleotide sequence: TGTGCCAGTAGCCCGGGACAGGGCCCAGATACGCAGTATTTT. Its protein product is CASSPGQGPDTQYF.